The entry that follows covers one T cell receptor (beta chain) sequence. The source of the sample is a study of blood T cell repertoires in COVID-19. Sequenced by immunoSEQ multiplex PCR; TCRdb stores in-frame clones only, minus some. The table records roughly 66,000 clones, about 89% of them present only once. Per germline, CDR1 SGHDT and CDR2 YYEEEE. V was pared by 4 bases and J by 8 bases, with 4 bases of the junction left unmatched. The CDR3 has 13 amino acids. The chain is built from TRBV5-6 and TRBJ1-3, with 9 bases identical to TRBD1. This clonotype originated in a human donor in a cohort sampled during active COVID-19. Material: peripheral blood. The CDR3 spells CASSGQGRYTIYF. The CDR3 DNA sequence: TGTGCCAGCAGCGGACAGGGGAGGTACACCATATATTTT. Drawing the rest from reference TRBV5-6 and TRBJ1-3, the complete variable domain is DAGVTQSPTHLIKTRGQQVTLRCSPKSGHDTVSWYQQALGQGPQFIFQYYEEEERQRGNFPDRFSGHQFPNYSSELNVNALLLGDSALYLCASSGQGRYTIYFGEGSWLTVV.